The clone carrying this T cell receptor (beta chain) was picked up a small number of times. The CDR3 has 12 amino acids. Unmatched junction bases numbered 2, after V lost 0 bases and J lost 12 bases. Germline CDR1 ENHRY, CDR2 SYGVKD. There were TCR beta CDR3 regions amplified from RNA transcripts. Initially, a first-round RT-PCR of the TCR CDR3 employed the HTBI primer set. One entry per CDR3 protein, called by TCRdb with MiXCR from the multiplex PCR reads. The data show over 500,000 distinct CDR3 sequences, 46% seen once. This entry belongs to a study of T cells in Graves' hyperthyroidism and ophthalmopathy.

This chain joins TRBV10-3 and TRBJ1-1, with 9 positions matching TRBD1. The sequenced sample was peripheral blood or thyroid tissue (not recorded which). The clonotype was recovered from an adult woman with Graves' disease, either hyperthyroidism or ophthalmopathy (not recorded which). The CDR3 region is CAISESGQGPFF. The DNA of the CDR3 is TGTGCCATCAGTGAGTCGGGACAGGGCCCTTTCTTT.